Listed here are 28 T cell receptor beta chains from one sample, sequenced in a study of T cells in localized non-small cell lung cancer. Clones were read by immunoSEQ multiplex PCR, and TCRdb kept only the in-frame ones, dropping some. The sample has around 30,000 clones; 78% are singletons. Sequences were derived from peripheral blood, sampled before any cancer treatment. The source of these receptors is a male donor aged 60 or over with stage II squamous cell lung carcinoma.

V and J are TRBV19 and TRBJ2-7; 10 bases are shared with TRBD1. CDR3 length: 14 amino acids. V dropped 6 bases and J dropped 2; count of bases not matched to a gene: 4. In germline, CDR1 is LNHDA, CDR2 SQIVND (reference sequence). The CDR3 region has the DNA TGTGCCAGTAGCCCCGGGACAGGGGCCTACGAGCAGTACTTC. Its protein is CASSPGTGAYEQYF.

This chain's CDR3 is CASSLRRVSSYEQYF. CDR3 DNA: TGTGCCAGCAGCTTGAGGCGGGTGAGCTCCTACGAGCAGTACTTC. This chain connects TRBV11-2 to TRBJ2-7; a possible D gene is TRBD2 (5 bases). CDR1 and CDR2 from the germline V gene are SGHAT and FQNNGV. This CDR3 comprises 15 residues. The V gene lost 3 bases and the J gene lost 0 bases, with 12 bases spanning the gap. The whole variable domain, filled in from reference TRBV11-2 and TRBJ2-7, reads EAGVAQSPRYKIIEKRQSVAFWCNPISGHATLYWYQQILGQGPKLLIQFQNNGVVDDSQLPKDRFSAERLKGVDSTLKIQPAKLEDSAVYLCASSLRRVSSYEQYFGPGTRLTVT.

This clone appeared a single time. The gene calls are TRBV6-1 and TRBJ2-3; 8 nucleotides line up with TRBD1. Germline-derived CDR1 and CDR2 are MNHNS and SASEGT. With V trimmed by 0 bases and J by 6 bases, 5 bases remained unmatched. The CDR3 is 15 residues long. For the CDR3, the DNA is TGTGCCAGCAGTGAAGCCAGGGGGCCTTCCGATACGCAGTATTTT. It translates to CASSEARGPSDTQYF.

This chain links TRBV6-1 with TRBJ2-7; no clear D gene. Germline-derived CDR1 and CDR2 are MNHNS and SASEGT. Trimming left V 2 bases short and J 0 bases short, with 8 bases between. The CDR3 is 14 amino acids. In DNA, the CDR3 is TGTGCCAGCAGTGAACCCGCCAGCTCCTACGAGCAGTACTTC. This translates into CASSEPASSYEQYF.

The chain carries TRBV5-4 and TRBJ1-1; D gene uncertain. Germline CDR1 reads SGHNT; CDR2 reads YYREEE (reference sequence). CDR3 length equals 14 residues. With 4 bases removed from V and 4 bases from J, the gap between germline ends came to 14 bases. In DNA, the CDR3 is TGTGCCAGCAGCCGGGCGGGAATCGCCACTGAAGCTTTCTTT. This codes for CASSRAGIATEAFF.

The rearrangement uses TRBV19 and TRBJ2-2; D gene ambiguous. The CDR3 is made up of 13 amino acids. The V end lost 3 bases, the J end lost 3 bases, and 5 bases lay between the germline ends. Germline CDR1 is LNHDA and CDR2 is SQIVND (reference sequence). In DNA form, the CDR3 reads TGTGCCAGTAGTATCGGCTACACCGGGGAGCTGTTTTTT. This gives the protein CASSIGYTGELFF.

V usage is TRBV5-8 and J usage is TRBJ1-5, with 8 bases identical to TRBD1. This CDR3 is 14 amino acids long. V gave up 3 bases and J gave up 6 bases; unmatched junction bases: 5. Germline assignment: CDR1 SGHTS and CDR2 YDEGEE. DNA for the CDR3: TGTGCCAGCAGCTCGCGACAGGGGTTTCAGCCCCAGCATTTT. Protein product: CASSSRQGFQPQHF. Supplemented by reference TRBV5-8 and TRBJ1-5, the full variable domain reads EAGVTQSPTHLIKTRGQQATLRCSPISGHTSVYWYQQALGLGLQFLLWYDEGEERNRGNFPPRFSGRQFPNYSSELNVNALELEDSALYLCASSSRQGFQPQHFGDGTRLSIL.

With regard to this clone: The same CDR3 can be traced to other DNA sequences in this sample. V gene TRBV5-1 combines with J gene TRBJ1-4, with D tentatively TRBD1 (6 bases). Germline V gene sequence: CDR1 SGHRS, CDR2 YFSETQ. CDR3 length: 15 amino acids. The V end lost 4 bases, the J end lost 8 bases, and 18 bases lay between the germline ends. Here the CDR3 DNA reads TGCGCCAGCAGCCTACGAGGGGGGGCGGACGAAAAACTGTTTTTT. Translating it yields CASSLRGGADEKLFF.

This clone was seen more than once but under ten times. The chain links TRBV11-2 to TRBJ1-6; perhaps TRBD1 as D (6 bases). V lost 5 bases to trimming and J lost 7 bases, with 15 bases between them. CDR3 size: 15 residues. Germline values: CDR1 SGHAT, CDR2 FQNNGV. CDR3 bases: TGTGCCAGCAGCCTGGGACGCGGGGGCAATTCACCCCTCCACTTT. Protein: CASSLGRGGNSPLHF.

V usage is TRBV29-1 and J usage is TRBJ2-1; 9 bases match TRBD2. This CDR3 has 14 amino acids. Germline lookup yields CDR1 SQVTM and CDR2 ANQGSEA. V dropped 4 bases and J dropped 6; count of bases not matched to a gene: 7. The DNA of the CDR3 is TGCAGCGTTGTGGCTAGCGGGACGCTCAATGAGCAGTTCTTC. This gives the protein CSVVASGTLNEQFF.

The chain carries TRBV27 and TRBJ2-2, with D tentatively TRBD2 (6 bases). In germline, CDR1 is MNHEY, CDR2 SMNVEV (reference sequence). The length of the CDR3 is 16 residues. V lost 4 bases and J 2 bases, leaving 14 bases between the germline ends. The CDR3 loop is CASSSRGARNTGELFF. The CDR3 region has the DNA TGTGCCAGCAGTTCCCGCGGGGCAAGAAACACCGGGGAGCTGTTTTTT.

The CDR3 coding sequence is TGTGCCAGCAGTGAATCAAGGCGCAGGGGGCGCGATGAGACCCAGTACTTC. Translating gives CASSESRRRGRDETQYF. V and J are TRBV6-1 and TRBJ2-5; 8 nucleotides line up with TRBD1. J lost 5 bases, V lost 2 bases, and 13 bases had no gene match. Germline loops: CDR1 MNHNS, CDR2 SASEGT. The CDR3 runs 17 residues.

In its sample, this clone was seen a few times. This CDR3 reads CAISDLASGDQETQYF. DNA of the CDR3: TGTGCCATCAGTGATCTGGCTAGCGGGGACCAAGAGACCCAGTACTTC. The chain links TRBV10-3 to TRBJ2-5; 9 positions agree with TRBD2. The CDR3 extends over 16 amino acids. The V gene end was trimmed by 3 bases and the J gene end by 0 bases; junction bases not matched to a gene: 5. Germline V lookup: CDR1 ENHRY, CDR2 SYGVKD.

The genes are TRBV30 and TRBJ1-2; D gene uncertain. The germline V and J ends were trimmed by 5 bases and 8 bases, with 12 bases remaining between them. The germline CDR1 and CDR2 sequences are GTSNPN and SVGIG (reference sequence). The CDR3 runs 11 residues. Here the CDR3 reads CAWQHDEGYTF. The CDR3 DNA follows: TGTGCCTGGCAACATGATGAAGGCTACACCTTC.

The gene calls are TRBV2 and TRBJ1-4; D is perhaps TRBD1 (5 bases). The CDR3 consists of 11 residues. V gave up 11 bases and J gave up 8 bases, with 12 bases separating them. CDR1 and CDR2 (germline): SNHLY, FYNNEI. CDR3 protein: CAGGVGEKLFF. DNA of the CDR3: TGTGCCGGGGGGGTAGGGGAAAAACTGTTTTTT.

This chain connects TRBV27 to TRBJ1-5; D is perhaps TRBD1 (5 bases). The length of the CDR3 is 17 residues. Germline-derived CDR1 and CDR2 are MNHEY and SMNVEV (reference sequence). V lost 4 bases, J lost 3 bases, and 19 bases lay in between. The CDR3 sequence: CASSSQGLPSLNQPQHF. In DNA form, the CDR3 reads TGTGCCAGCAGTTCCCAGGGACTGCCTTCTCTCAATCAGCCCCAGCATTTT.

The gene calls are TRBV6-5 and TRBJ2-7; D may be TRBD1 (6 bases). V was pared by 8 bases and J by 7 bases, with 12 bases between. The CDR3 sequence is 11 residues long. Germline V CDR1 and CDR2: MNHEY, SVGAGI. This CDR3 reads CASSPGDEQYF. The CDR3 region has the DNA TGTGCCAGCTCCCCAGGGGATGAGCAGTACTTC.

V is TRBV30 and J is TRBJ1-4; no clear D gene. The V gene lost 5 bases and the J gene lost 8 bases, with 18 bases spanning the gap. Germline loops: CDR1 GTSNPN, CDR2 SVGIG (reference sequence). The CDR3 totals 14 residues. The CDR3 DNA is TGTGCCTGGGGCGGACGGCCCGGCGGGGAAAAACTGTTTTTT. This translates into CAWGGRPGGEKLFF.

CDR3 sequence (DNA): TGCGCCAGCAGCGTACAGGGGAGCACTAATGAAAAACTGTTTTTT. Its translation is CASSVQGSTNEKLFF. The chain has TRBV5-1 and TRBJ1-4; the match to TRBD1 covers 7 bases. CDR3 length equals 15 residues. The ends lost 4 bases at V and 2 bases at J; junction bases unmatched: 5. Germline values: CDR1 SGHRS, CDR2 YFSETQ.

The chain has TRBV25-1 and TRBJ1-3; D is possibly TRBD1 (5 bases). Trimming removed 2 bases from V and 2 bases from J, with 10 bases in between. CDR3 length: 15 amino acids. Germline-derived CDR1 and CDR2 are MGHDK and SYGVNS. The CDR3 DNA is TGTGCCAGCAGTGAACCGGGACGCACTGGAAACACCATATATTTT. It specifies CASSEPGRTGNTIYF.

This chain links TRBV5-6 with TRBJ1-5, with D hard to call. V shed 0 bases and J shed 3 bases, with 4 bases lying between them. The CDR3 contains 13 residues. The V gene's germline CDR1 is SGHDT and CDR2 YYEEEE. CDR3 DNA sequence: TGTGCCAGCAGCTTGGGTAACAATCAGCCCCAGCATTTT. It encodes CASSLGNNQPQHF.

V gene TRBV19 combines with J gene TRBJ2-1, with 7 bases identical to TRBD2. The CDR3 sequence is 15 residues long. CDR1 and CDR2 from the germline V gene are LNHDA and SQIVND (reference sequence). V shed 6 bases and J 4 bases; nucleotides not matched to a gene: 9. Written as DNA, the CDR3 is TGTGCCAGTAGATCACAGGAGGGAGGGTACAATGAGCAGTTCTTC. Translated: CASRSQEGGYNEQFF.

This chain links TRBV5-5 with TRBJ2-3; D tentatively reads TRBD1 or TRBD2 (5 bases each). The CDR3 is 14 residues long. Trimming took off 4 bases at V and 5 bases at J, with 14 bases between the two ends. CDR1 and CDR2 from the germline V gene are SGHKS and YYEKEE (reference sequence). The CDR3 DNA reads TGTGCCAGCAGCGCCGGGACCTTGAGAGATACGCAGTATTTT. This gives the protein CASSAGTLRDTQYF.

The chain combines TRBV27 with TRBJ2-1; no firm D call. Trimming cost V 8 bases and J 5 bases, with 7 bases left between them. The CDR3 has 11 amino acids. The germline CDR1 and CDR2 sequences are MNHEY and SMNVEV (reference sequence). The CDR3 bases are TGTGCCAGCGGACCAGACAATGAGCAGTTCTTC. Amino acids: CASGPDNEQFF.

The chain carries TRBV29-1 and TRBJ2-7; D might be TRBD1 or TRBD2, each matching 5 bases. The CDR3 length is 12 residues. Germline CDR1 is SQVTM and CDR2 is ANQGSEA. The CDR3 coding sequence is TGCAGTATAATTCCGAGGGGTTACGAGCAGTACTTC. It translates to CSIIPRGYEQYF.

V usage is TRBV19 and J usage is TRBJ1-5; 10 bases line up with TRBD1. Per the germline V gene, CDR1 is LNHDA and CDR2 is SQIVND (reference sequence). J lost 6 bases, V lost 10 bases, and 6 bases had no gene match. CDR3 length: 13 residues. The CDR3: CATSGTGAQPQHF. The CDR3 DNA reads as TGTGCCACCTCCGGGACAGGGGCTCAGCCCCAGCATTTT. The full variable domain, in which reference TRBV19 and TRBJ1-5 provide the parts outside the CDR3, is DGGITQSPKYLFRKEGQNVTLSCEQNLNHDAMYWYRQDPGQGLRLIYYSQIVNDFQKGDIAEGYSVSREKKESFPLTVTSAQKNPTAFYLCATSGTGAQPQHFGDGTRLSIL.

This clone has just one count. The chain is built from TRBV6-5 and TRBJ2-1; D gene uncertain. V lost 7 bases to trimming and J lost 0 bases, with 13 bases between them. CDR1 and CDR2 (germline): MNHEY, SVGAGI. The CDR3 spans 15 residues. The CDR3 DNA reads as TGTGCCAGCAAGGGCGGTCATTACTCCTACAATGAGCAGTTCTTC. Protein: CASKGGHYSYNEQFF.

This rearrangement joins TRBV19 to TRBJ2-5; 11 nucleotides agree with TRBD2. The germline V gene has CDR1 LNHDA and CDR2 SQIVND (reference sequence). V gave up 7 bases and J gave up 4 bases; unmatched junction bases: 2. The CDR3 is made up of 13 amino acids. The CDR3 here is CASKGLAVETQYF. The CDR3 DNA follows: TGTGCCAGTAAGGGACTAGCGGTAGAGACCCAGTACTTC.